These T cell receptor beta chains were read from a single sample in a study of cytomegalovirus exposure and HLA in healthy donors. Profiling relied on immunoSEQ multiplex PCR, and the TCRdb table lists in-frame clones only, not all of them. The table records 130,000 to 150,000 clones, around four fifths of them present only once. Sample: PBMCs. All receptors derive from a male donor in good health and CMV-seronegative. CDR3s include the opening cysteine and the closing phenylalanine or tryptophan. A D gene is named only where the DNA matches it firmly. Clone size, where shown, is once, few, many, or a class for clones that have expanded.

V gene	J gene	D gene	clone size	CDR3 DNA	CDR3 protein
TRBV27	TRBJ2-3	TRBD1	NA	TGTGCCAGCAGTTTATCGTGGACAGGCCAAACAGATACGCAGTATTTT	CASSLSWTGQTDTQYF
TRBV27	TRBJ1-1	NA	NA	TGTGCCAGCAGTTTATCTGCGCCAGGACTGGAGGAAGCTTTCTTT	CASSLSAPGLEEAFF
TRBV18	TRBJ1-4	TRBD1	few	TGTGCCAGCTCACCAAGCAGGGGGATTAATGAAAAACTGTTTTTT	CASSPSRGINEKLFF
TRBV5-1	TRBJ2-7	TRBD2	NA	TGCGCCAGCAGCTATCCTCGGGGAGGAGCGGGGGGTTCCTACGAGCAGTACTTC	CASSYPRGGAGGSYEQYF
TRBV7-2	TRBJ2-7	TRBD2	NA	TGTGCCAGCTCTAGGGGACTAGTCTCCTACGAGCAGTACTTC	CASSRGLVSYEQYF
TRBV6-1	TRBJ1-6	NA	NA	TGTGCCAGCAGTGGGGGGCCCCTACCCCTCCACTTT	CASSGGPLPLHF
TRBV21-1	TRBJ2-5	NA	NA	TGTGCCAGCAGCGACCTCCGGGACAGGGACGAGACCCAGTACTTC	CASSDLRDRDETQYF
TRBV6-1	TRBJ1-5	NA	NA	TGTGCCAGCTTCGGGTCCCGGGTTAGCAATCAGCCCCAGCATTTT	CASFGSRVSNQPQHF
TRBV5-5	TRBJ1-2	NA	NA	TGTGCCAGCAGCTGGGGGACATCCTCTAACTATGGCTACACCTTC	CASSWGTSSNYGYTF
TRBV5-6	TRBJ1-1	NA	NA	TGTGCCAGCAGCTTGGGTTGGCCAGAAGAAGCTTTCTTT	CASSLGWPEEAFF
TRBV4-1	TRBJ2-2	TRBD2	few	TGCGCCAGCAGCCAAGGACGACTAGCGGATACCACCGGGGAGCTGTTTTTT	CASSQGRLADTTGELFF
TRBV28	TRBJ2-1	TRBD2	NA	TGTGCCAGCAGTTCCCGACTAGCGGGAGACAATGAGCAGTTCTTC	CASSSRLAGDNEQFF
TRBV6-5	TRBJ2-7	NA	NA	TGTGCCAGCAGTGAAGAACAGGTGAATTCGTACTTC	CASSEEQVNSYF
TRBV14	TRBJ2-3	TRBD1	NA	TGTGCCAGCAGCCCGAGGGGGCCAGATACGCAGTATTTT	CASSPRGPDTQYF
TRBV4-1	TRBJ2-7	NA	NA	TGCGCCAGCAGCCAACCGGGACTCCGATCTCTCGAGCAGTACTTC	CASSQPGLRSLEQYF
TRBV5-5	TRBJ1-5	TRBD1	NA	TGTGCCAGCAGCGCCGAGGACAGGGGGCTTAATCAGCCCCAGCATTTT	CASSAEDRGLNQPQHF
TRBV19	TRBJ2-7	TRBD2	NA	TGTGCCAGTAGTATGGGCGGGGGATCAGTGGGCGAGCAGTACTTC	CASSMGGGSVGEQYF
TRBV7-3	TRBJ2-1	NA	NA	TGTGCCAGCAGCTTAATTGGAGGGACCGTTATCTTAGGCGAGAATGAGCAGTTCTTC	CASSLIGGTVILGENEQFF
TRBV23-1	TRBJ1-5	NA	NA	TGCGCCAGCAGTCTAGCAGGGTTGGGCAATCAGCCCCAGCATTTT	CASSLAGLGNQPQHF
TRBV13	TRBJ1-1	NA	NA	TGTGCCAGCAGCCCTCGAGTTTCGACTGAAGCTTTCTTT	CASSPRVSTEAFF
TRBV6-6	TRBJ1-1	NA	once	TGTGCCAGCAGCCAAGGGGGACGTAGCACTGAAGCTTTCTTT	CASSQGGRSTEAFF
TRBV7-8	TRBJ1-6	NA	NA	TGTGCCAGCAGCTTTGTGGGTCCAGGGTCACCCCTCCACTTT	CASSFVGPGSPLHF
TRBV2	TRBJ1-1	NA	NA	TGTGCCAGCAGTGAAGCGGCCGTAAACACTGAAGCTTTCTTT	CASSEAAVNTEAFF
TRBV29-1	TRBJ1-3	NA	NA	TGCAGCGTTGGTACAGCCTCTGGAAACACCATATATTTT	CSVGTASGNTIYF
TRBV14	TRBJ2-7	TRBD2	once	TGTGCCAGCAGCCAAGCCTCCGGGAGGGTTGCCGAGCAGTACTTC	CASSQASGRVAEQYF
TRBV4-3	TRBJ2-3	NA	NA	TGCGCCAGCAGCCAAGATCGAACAACACCCGATACGCAGTATTTT	CASSQDRTTPDTQYF
TRBV6-5	TRBJ2-2	NA	few	TGTGCCAGCAGTTACTCGCCCTTACAGGGCGCCGGGGAGCTGTTTTTT	CASSYSPLQGAGELFF